One and the same sample provided the 6 T cell receptor beta chains below, sequenced in a study of shared clonotypes between healthy human individuals. Assay: immunoSEQ multiplex PCR; the TCRdb copy retains only in-frame clones and omits some. The table has about 2.3 million clones, 80% to 95% seen once; the top ten hold under 0.45%. What was sequenced was naive CD4+ T cells from PBMCs. Indicated subset: CD45RA+ positively selected. The origin of the receptors is a man aged 18 to 30 in good health. Some clones in this sample may be carry-over from other donors' samples.

The chain recombines TRBV4-1 with TRBJ2-2, with 8 bases identical to TRBD1. V lost 11 bases, J lost 2 bases, and 4 bases stayed unmatched. The V gene's germline CDR1 is MGHRA and CDR2 YSYEKL. The CDR3 runs 13 residues. CDR3 protein: CASQGANTGELFF. The CDR3 DNA is TGCGCCTCCCAGGGGGCCAACACCGGGGAGCTGTTTTTT.

Turning to this clone: This sample also contains other DNA sequences that code for the same CDR3. The V and J genes are TRBV5-1 and TRBJ2-3, with 10 bases lining up with TRBD2. The germline V gene has CDR1 SGHRS and CDR2 YFSETQ. This CDR3 region has 14 residues. Unmatched junction bases numbered 3, after V lost 4 bases and J lost 4 bases. DNA of the CDR3: TGCGCCAGCAGCCTAGGGACTAGCGCAGATACGCAGTATTTT. Its translation is CASSLGTSADTQYF.

The chain has TRBV7-9 and TRBJ2-7; D call uncertain. Trimming left V 3 bases short and J 2 bases short, with 17 bases between. Germline V gene lookup returns CDR1 SEHNR and CDR2 FQNEAQ (reference sequence). This CDR3 has 16 residues. CDR3 region: CASSLARVAWTYEQYF. The CDR3 nucleotides are TGTGCCAGCAGCTTGGCTCGCGTGGCCTGGACCTACGAGCAGTACTTC.

The chain employs TRBV6-1 and TRBJ1-4; D call uncertain. V was cut by 4 bases and J by 5 bases, with 11 bases left in between. This CDR3 is 14 amino acids long. CDR1 is MNHNS and CDR2 is SASEGT in the germline V gene. The CDR3, as DNA: TGTGCCAGCAGTGTCCGGGCTCCGAATGAAAAACTGTTTTTT. Translating it yields CASSVRAPNEKLFF.

The CDR3 DNA reads TGTGCCAGCAGCCCCCAAAGCGGGGGATATAGCAATCAGCCCCAGCATTTT. As protein: CASSPQSGGYSNQPQHF. The chain links TRBV7-2 to TRBJ1-5; maybe TRBD1 (5 bases). CDR1 and CDR2 (germline): SGHTA, FQGNSA. The V and J ends lost 5 bases and 0 bases respectively, with 17 bases between them. This CDR3 is 17 amino acids long.

The chain has TRBV4-2 and TRBJ2-3; 10 nucleotides align to TRBD2. V was pared by 0 bases and J by 5 bases, with 17 bases of the junction left unmatched. Per the germline V gene, CDR1 is LGHNA and CDR2 is YNFKEQ. The CDR3 spans 20 residues. CDR3 sequence reads: CASSQDVGSPPSGRGDTQYF. The CDR3 bases are TGTGCCAGCAGCCAAGATGTGGGTAGCCCGCCTAGCGGGAGAGGAGATACGCAGTATTTT.